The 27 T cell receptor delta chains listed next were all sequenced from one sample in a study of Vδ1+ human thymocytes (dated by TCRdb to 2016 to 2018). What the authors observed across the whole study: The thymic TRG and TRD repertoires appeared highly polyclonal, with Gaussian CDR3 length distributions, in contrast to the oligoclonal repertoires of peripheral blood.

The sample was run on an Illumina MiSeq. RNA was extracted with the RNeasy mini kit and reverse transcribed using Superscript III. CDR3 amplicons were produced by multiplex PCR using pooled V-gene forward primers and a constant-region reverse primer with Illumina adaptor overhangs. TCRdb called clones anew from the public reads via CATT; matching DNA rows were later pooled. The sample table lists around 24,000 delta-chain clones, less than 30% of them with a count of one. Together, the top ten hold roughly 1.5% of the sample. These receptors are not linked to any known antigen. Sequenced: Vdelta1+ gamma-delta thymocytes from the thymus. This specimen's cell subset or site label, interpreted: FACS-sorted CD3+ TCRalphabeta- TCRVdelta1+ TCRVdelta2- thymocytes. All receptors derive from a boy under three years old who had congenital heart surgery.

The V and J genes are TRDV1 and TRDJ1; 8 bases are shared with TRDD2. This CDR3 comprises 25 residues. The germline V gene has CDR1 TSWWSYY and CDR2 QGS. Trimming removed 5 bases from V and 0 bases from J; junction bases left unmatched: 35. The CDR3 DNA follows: TGTGCTCTTGGGCCGAATCTCTTCCTACGTTCGTCGCGTATGAGGGGTAAAAAGCACACCGATAAACTCATCTTT. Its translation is CALGPNLFLRSSRMRGKKHTDKLIF.

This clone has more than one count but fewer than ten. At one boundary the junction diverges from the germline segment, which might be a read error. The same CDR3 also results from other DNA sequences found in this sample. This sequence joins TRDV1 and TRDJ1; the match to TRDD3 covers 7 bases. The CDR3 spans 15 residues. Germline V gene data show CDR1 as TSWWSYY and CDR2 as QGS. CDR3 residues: CALGERGITTDKLIF. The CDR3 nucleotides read TGTGCTCTTGGGGAACGGGGGATCACCACCGATAAACTCATCTTC.

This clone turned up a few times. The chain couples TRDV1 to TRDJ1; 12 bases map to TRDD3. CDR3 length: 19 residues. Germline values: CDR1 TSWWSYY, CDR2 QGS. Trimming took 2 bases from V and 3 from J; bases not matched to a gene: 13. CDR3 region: CALGESPFLLGDTPDKLIF. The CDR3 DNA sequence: TGTGCTCTTGGGGAATCCCCCTTCCTACTGGGGGATACTCCCGATAAACTCATCTTT.

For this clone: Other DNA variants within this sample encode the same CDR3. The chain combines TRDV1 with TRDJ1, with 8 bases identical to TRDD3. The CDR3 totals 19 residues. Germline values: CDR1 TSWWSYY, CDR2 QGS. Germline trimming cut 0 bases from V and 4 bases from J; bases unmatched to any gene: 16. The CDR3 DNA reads TGTGCTCTTGGGGAACTCGGGCTGGGGGAACCAAAGCAACACGATAAACTCATCTTT. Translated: CALGELGLGEPKQHDKLIF.

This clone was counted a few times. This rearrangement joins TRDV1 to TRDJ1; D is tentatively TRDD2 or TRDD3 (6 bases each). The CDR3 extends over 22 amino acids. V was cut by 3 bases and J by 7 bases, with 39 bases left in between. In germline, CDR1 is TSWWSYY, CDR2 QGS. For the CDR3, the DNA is TGTGCTCTTGGGGACACCTACCCAGTTCCTAGAGTACTGGGACCCCAAGGGTTTAAACTCATCTTT. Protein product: CALGDTYPVPRVLGPQGFKLIF.

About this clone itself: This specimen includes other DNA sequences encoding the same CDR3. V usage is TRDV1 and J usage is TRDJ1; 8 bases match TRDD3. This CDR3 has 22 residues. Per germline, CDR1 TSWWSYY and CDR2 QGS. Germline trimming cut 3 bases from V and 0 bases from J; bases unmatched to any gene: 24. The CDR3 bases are TGTGCTCTTGGGGAGATAGGGGGCCCCTATGGGGATACTCGGCGGTACACCGATAAACTCATCTTT. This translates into CALGEIGGPYGDTRRYTDKLIF.

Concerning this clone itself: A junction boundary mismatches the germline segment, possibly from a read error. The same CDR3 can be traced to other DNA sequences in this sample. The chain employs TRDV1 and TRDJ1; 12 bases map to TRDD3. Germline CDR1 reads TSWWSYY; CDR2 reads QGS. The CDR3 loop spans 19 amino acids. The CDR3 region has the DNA TGTGCACTTGGGGAACTGGGCCCCTGGGGGATACGGAGCACCGATAAACTCATCTTT. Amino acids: CALGELGPWGIRSTDKLIF.

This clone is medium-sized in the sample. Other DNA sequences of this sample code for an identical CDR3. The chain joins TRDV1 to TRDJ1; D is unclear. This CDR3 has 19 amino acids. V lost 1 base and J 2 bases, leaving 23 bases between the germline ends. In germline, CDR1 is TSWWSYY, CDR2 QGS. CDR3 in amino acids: CALGEQGTDLGPYTDKLIF. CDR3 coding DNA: TGTGCTCTTGGGGAACAGGGTACTGATCTCGGACCTTATACCGATAAACTCATCTTT.

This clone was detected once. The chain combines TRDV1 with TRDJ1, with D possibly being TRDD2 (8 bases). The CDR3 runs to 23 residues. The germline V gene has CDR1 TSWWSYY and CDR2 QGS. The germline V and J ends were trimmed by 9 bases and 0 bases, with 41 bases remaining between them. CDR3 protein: CALAPRPSYSTGDEAYYTDKLIF. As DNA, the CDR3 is TGTGCTCTGGCACCTCGGCCTTCCTATTCAACGGGGGATGAGGCCTATTACACCGATAAACTCATCTTT.

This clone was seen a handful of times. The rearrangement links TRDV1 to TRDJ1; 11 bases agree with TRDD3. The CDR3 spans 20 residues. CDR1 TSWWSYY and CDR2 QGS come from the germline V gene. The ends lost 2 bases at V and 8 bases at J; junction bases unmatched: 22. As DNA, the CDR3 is TGTGCTCTTGGGGAATCAAGCCGCCAACACTATACTGGGGGATATCGGAAACTCATCTTT. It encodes CALGESSRQHYTGGYRKLIF.

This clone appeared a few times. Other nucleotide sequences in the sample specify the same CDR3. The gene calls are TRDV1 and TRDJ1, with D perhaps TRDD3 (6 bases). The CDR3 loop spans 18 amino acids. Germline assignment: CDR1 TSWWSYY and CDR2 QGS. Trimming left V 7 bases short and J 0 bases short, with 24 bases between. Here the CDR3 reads CALDLSTGWWGDTDKLIF. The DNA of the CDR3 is TGTGCTCTTGATCTGTCTACTGGGTGGTGGGGGGACACCGATAAACTCATCTTT.

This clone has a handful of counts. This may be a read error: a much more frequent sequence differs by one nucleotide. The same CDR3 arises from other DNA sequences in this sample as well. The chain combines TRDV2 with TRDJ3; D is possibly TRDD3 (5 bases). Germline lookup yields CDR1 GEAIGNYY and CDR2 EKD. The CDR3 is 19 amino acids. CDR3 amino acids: CACDTDDILGSWDTRQMFF. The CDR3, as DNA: TGTGCCTGCGACACTGATGATATCTTGGGGTCCTGGGACACCCGACAGATGTTTTTC.

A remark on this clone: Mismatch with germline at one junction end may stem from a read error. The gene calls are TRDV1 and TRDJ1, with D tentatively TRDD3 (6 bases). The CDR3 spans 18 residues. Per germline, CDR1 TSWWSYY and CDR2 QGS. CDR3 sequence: CALGEVPTLGLYGGKPIF. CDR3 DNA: TGTGCTCTTGGGGAGGTACCTACACTGGGCCTATACGGCGGTAAACCCATCTTT.

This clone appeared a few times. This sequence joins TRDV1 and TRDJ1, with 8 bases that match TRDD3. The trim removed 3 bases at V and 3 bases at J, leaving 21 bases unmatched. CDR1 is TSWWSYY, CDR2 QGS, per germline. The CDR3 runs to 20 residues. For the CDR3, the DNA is TGTGCTCTTGGGGAGGGCCAGACCTTCTCCACGGGGGGATATTCCGATAAACTCATCTTT. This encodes CALGEGQTFSTGGYSDKLIF.

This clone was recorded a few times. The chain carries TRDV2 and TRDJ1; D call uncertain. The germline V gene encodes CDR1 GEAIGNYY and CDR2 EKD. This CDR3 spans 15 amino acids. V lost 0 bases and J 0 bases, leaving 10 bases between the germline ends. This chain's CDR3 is CACDTSPSYTDKLIF. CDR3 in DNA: TGTGCCTGTGACACCTCCCCATCGTACACCGATAAACTCATCTTT.

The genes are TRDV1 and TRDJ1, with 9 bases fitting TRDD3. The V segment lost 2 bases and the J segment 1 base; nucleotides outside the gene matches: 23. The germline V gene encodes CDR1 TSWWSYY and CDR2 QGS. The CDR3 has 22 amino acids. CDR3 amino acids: CALGESPNYPYWGDTITDKLIF. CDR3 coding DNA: TGTGCTCTTGGGGAATCACCAAATTATCCGTACTGGGGGGATACCATCACCGATAAACTCATCTTT.

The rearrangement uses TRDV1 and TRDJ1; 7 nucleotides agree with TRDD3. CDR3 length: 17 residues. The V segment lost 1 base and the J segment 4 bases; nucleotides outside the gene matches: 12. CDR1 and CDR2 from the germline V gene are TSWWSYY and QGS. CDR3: CALGERPRDWGGDKLIF. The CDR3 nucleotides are TGTGCTCTTGGGGAACGACCTAGGGACTGGGGAGGCGATAAACTCATCTTT.

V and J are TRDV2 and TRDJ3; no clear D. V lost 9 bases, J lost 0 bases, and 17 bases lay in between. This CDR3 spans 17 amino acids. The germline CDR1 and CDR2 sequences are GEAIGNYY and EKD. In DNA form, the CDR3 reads TGTGCCACACGTGGATCTCACCGCTCCTGGGACACCCGACAGATGTTTTTC. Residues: CATRGSHRSWDTRQMFF.

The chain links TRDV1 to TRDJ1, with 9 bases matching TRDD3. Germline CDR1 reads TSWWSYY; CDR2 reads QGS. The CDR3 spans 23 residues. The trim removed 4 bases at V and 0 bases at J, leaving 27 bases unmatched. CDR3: CALGARPCIAPILGEMYTDKLIF. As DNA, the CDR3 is TGTGCTCTTGGGGCGCGTCCCTGCATCGCGCCCATACTGGGGGAGATGTACACCGATAAACTCATCTTT.

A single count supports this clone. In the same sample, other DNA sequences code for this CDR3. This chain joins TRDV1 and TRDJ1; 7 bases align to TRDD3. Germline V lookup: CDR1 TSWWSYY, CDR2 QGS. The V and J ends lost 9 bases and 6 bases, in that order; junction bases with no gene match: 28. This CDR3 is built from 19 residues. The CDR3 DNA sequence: TGTGCTCTGGACGCGGATCAGACCTACCCTTACTGGGGAACGCATAAACTCATCTTT. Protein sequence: CALDADQTYPYWGTHKLIF.

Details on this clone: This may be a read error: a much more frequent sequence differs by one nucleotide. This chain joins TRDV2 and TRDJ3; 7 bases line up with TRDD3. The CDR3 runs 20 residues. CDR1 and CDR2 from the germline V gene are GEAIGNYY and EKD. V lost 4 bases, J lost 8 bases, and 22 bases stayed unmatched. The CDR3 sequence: CACESVGGCRRGGHTRQMFF. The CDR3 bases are TGTGCCTGTGAGTCCGTAGGGGGTTGCCGACGTGGGGGACACACCCGACAGATGTTTTTC.

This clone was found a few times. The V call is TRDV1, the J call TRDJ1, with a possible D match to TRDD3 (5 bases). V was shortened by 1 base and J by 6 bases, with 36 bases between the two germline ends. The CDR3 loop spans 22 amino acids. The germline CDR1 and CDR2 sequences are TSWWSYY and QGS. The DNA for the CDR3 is TGTGCTCTTGGGGAACGGCGTTTCGTGGAGTCTCGGCCCCGGACTGGCTCTTATAAACTCATCTTT. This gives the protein CALGERRFVESRPRTGSYKLIF.

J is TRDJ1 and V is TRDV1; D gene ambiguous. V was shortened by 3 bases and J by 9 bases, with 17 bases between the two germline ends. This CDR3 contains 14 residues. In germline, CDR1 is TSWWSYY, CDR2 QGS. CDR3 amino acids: CALGDYPQRGQLIF. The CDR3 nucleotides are TGTGCTCTTGGGGATTATCCACAGCGGGGTCAACTCATCTTT.

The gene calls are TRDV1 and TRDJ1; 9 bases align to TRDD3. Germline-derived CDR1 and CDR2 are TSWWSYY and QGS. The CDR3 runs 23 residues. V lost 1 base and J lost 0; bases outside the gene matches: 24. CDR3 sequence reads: CALGEPPGAFLGWGISNTDKLIF. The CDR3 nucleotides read TGTGCTCTTGGGGAACCGCCGGGGGCCTTCCTGGGCTGGGGGATTTCTAACACCGATAAACTCATCTTT.

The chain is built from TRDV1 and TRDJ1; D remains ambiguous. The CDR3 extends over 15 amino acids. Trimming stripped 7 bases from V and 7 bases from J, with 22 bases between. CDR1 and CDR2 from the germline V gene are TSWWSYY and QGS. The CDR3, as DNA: TGTGCTCTTGCCGTTCTACAGAGGGGCGCGACTAAACTCATCTTT. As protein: CALAVLQRGATKLIF.

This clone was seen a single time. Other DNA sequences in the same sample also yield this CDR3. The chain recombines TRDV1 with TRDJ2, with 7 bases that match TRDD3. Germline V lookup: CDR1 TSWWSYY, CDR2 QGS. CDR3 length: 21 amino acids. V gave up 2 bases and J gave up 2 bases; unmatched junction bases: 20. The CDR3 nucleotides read TGTGCTCTTGGGGAAAATATAAAAGGGGGATTGGAGGGAGGGTTGACAGCACAACTCTTCTTT. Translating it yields CALGENIKGGLEGGLTAQLFF.

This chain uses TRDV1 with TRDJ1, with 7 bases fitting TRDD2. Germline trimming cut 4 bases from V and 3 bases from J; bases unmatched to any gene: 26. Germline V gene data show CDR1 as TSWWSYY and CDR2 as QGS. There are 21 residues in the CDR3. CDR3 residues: CALGAPPPFPTPQARSDKLIF. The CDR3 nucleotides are TGTGCTCTTGGGGCCCCACCCCCGTTTCCTACGCCCCAGGCGCGCTCCGATAAACTCATCTTT.